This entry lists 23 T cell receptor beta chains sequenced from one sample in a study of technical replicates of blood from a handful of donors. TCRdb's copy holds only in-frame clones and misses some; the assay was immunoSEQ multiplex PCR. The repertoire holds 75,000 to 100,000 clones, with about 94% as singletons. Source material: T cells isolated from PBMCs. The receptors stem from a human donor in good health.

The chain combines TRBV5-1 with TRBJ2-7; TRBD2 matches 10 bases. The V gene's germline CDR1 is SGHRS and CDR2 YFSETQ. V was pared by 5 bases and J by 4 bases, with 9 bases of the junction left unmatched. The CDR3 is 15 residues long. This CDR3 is CASRYTSGEDYEQYF. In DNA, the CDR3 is TGCGCCAGCAGGTACACTAGCGGGGAGGATTACGAGCAGTACTTC.

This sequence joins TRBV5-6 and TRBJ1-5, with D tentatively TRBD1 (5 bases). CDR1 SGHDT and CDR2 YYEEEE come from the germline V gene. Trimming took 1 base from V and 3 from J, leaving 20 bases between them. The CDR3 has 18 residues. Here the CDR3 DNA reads TGTGCCAGCAGCTTGATGAAGTTGACAGACCTCTTCAATCAGCCCCAGCATTTT. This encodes CASSLMKLTDLFNQPQHF.

CDR3 residues: CAISELQQTYEQYF. CDR3 bases: TGTGCCATCAGTGAGCTACAGCAAACCTACGAGCAGTACTTC. The genes are TRBV10-3 and TRBJ2-7; D remains unclear. The germline gives CDR1 ENHRY, CDR2 SYGVKD. This CDR3 is 14 amino acids long. V was clipped by 2 bases and J by 2 bases, with 10 bases between them.

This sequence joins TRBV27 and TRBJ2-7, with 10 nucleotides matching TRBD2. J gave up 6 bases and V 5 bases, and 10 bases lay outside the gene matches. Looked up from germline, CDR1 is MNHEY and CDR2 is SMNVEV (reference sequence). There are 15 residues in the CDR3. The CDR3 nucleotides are TGTGCCAGCAGTGCCAACCTAGCGGGAGTAGTCGAGCAGTACTTC. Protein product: CASSANLAGVVEQYF.

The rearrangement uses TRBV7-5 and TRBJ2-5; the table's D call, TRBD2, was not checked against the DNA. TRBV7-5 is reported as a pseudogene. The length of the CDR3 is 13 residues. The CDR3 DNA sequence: TGTGTCAGAAGCTTAGAAGCGGAAGAGACCCAGTACTTC. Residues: CVRSLEAEETQYF.

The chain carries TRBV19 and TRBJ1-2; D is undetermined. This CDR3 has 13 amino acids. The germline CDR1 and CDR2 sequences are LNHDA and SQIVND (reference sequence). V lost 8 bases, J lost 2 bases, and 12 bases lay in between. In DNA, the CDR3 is TGTGCCAGTTCCTACACAGAAAACTATGGCTACACCTTC. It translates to CASSYTENYGYTF.

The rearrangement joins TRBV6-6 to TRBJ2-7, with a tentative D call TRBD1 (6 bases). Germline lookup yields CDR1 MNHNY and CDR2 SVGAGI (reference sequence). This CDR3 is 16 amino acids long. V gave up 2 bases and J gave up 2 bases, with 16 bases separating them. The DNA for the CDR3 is TGTGCCAGCAGTTACGAAAAAACGGGACAAACCTACGAGCAGTACTTC. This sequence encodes CASSYEKTGQTYEQYF.

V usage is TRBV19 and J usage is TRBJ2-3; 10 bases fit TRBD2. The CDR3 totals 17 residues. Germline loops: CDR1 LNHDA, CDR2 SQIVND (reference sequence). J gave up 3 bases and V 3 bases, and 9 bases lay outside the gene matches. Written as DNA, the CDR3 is TGTGCCAGTAGTATCACAGGACTAGCGGAGTGGACAGATACGCAGTATTTT. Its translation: CASSITGLAEWTDTQYF.

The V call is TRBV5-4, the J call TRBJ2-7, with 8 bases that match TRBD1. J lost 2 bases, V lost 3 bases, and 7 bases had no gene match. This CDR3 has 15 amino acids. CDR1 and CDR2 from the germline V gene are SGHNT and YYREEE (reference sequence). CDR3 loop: CASSSRQGNPYEQYF. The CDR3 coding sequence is TGTGCCAGCAGCTCCCGACAGGGGAATCCCTACGAGCAGTACTTC. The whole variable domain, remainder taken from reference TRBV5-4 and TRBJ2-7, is ETGVTQSPTHLIKTRGQQVTLRCSSQSGHNTVSWYQQALGQGPQFIFQYYREEENGRGNFPPRFSGLQFPNYSSELNVNALELDDSALYLCASSSRQGNPYEQYFGPGTRLTVT.

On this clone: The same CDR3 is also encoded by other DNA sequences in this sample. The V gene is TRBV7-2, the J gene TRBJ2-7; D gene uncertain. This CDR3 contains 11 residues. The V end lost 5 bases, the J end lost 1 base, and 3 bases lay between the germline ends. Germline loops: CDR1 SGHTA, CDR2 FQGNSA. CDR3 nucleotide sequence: TGTGCCAGCAGCCTATCCTACGAGCAGTACTTC. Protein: CASSLSYEQYF.

CDR3 coding DNA: TGTGCCAGCAGCTTAGTCAGGGCCCAAGAGACCCAGTACTTC. It translates to CASSLVRAQETQYF. The gene calls are TRBV11-3 and TRBJ2-5, with D maybe TRBD1 (5 bases). Germline V gives CDR1 SGHNT, CDR2 YENEEA. V lost 1 base and J lost 1, with 7 bases in between. CDR3 size: 14 residues.

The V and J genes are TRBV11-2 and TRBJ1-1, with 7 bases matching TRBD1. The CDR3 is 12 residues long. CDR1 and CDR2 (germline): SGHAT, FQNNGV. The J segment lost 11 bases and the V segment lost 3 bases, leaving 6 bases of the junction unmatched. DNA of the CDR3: TGTGCCAGCAGCTTGGTCGGGGACAGCGCTTTCTTT. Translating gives CASSLVGDSAFF.

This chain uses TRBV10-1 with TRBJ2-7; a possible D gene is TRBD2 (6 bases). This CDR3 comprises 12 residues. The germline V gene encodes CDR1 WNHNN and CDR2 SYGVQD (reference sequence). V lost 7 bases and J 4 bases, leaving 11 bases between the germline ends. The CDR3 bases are TGCGCCAGCAAAATAGGGAGGTACGAGCAGTACTTC. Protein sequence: CASKIGRYEQYF.

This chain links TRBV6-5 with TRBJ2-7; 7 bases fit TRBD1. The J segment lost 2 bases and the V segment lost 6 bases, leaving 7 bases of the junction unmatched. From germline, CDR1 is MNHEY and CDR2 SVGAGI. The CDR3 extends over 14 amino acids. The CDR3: CASSLTTGTYEQYF. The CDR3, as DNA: TGTGCCAGCAGCCTAACGACAGGGACCTACGAGCAGTACTTC.

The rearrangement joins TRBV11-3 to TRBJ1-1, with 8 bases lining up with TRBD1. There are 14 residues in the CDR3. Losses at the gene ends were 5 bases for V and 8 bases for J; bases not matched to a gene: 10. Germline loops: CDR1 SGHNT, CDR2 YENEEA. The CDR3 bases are TGTGCCAGCAGCACGAGACAGGGGAGCCTAGAAGCTTTCTTT. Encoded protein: CASSTRQGSLEAFF.

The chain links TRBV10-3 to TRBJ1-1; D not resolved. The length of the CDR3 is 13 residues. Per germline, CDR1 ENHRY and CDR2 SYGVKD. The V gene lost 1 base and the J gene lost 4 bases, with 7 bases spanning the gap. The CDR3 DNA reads TGTGCCATCAGTGAGTACGGAGCCACTGAAGCTTTCTTT. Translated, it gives CAISEYGATEAFF.

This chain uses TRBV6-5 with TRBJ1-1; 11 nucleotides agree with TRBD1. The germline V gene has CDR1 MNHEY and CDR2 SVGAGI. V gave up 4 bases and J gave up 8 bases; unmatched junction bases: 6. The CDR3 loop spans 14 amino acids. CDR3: CASSSIGTGGEAFF. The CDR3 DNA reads TGTGCCAGCAGTTCGATCGGGACAGGGGGGGAAGCTTTCTTT.

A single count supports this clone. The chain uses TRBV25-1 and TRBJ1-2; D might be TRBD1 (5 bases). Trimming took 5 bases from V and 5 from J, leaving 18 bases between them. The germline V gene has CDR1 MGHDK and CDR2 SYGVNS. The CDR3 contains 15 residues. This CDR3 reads CASSFLGTNLYGYTF. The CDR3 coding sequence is TGTGCCAGCAGTTTTTTGGGGACTAACTTGTATGGCTACACCTTC.

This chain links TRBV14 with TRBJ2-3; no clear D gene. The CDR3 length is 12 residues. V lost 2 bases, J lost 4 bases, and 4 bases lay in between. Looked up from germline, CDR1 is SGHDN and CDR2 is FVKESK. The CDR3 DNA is TGTGCCAGCAGCCAACTCCCAGATACGCAGTATTTT. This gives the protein CASSQLPDTQYF.

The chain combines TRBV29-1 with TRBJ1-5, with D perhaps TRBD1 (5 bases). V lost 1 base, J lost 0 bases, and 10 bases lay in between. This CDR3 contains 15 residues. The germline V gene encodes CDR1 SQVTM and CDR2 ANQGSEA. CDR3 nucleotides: TGCAGCGTTGAAGTTACAGGTAATAGCAATCAGCCCCAGCATTTT. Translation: CSVEVTGNSNQPQHF.

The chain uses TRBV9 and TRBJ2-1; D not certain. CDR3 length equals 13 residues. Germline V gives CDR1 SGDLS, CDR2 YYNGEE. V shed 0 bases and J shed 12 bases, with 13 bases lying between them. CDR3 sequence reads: CASSVAPSSGQFF. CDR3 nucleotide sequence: TGTGCCAGCAGCGTAGCCCCAAGCTCTGGGCAGTTCTTC.

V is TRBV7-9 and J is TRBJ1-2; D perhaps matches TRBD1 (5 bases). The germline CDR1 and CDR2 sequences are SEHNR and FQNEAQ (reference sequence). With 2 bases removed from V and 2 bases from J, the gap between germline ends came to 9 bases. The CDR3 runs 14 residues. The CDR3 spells CASSLNPGNYGYTF. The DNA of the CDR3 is TGTGCCAGCAGCTTAAACCCAGGGAACTATGGCTACACCTTC.

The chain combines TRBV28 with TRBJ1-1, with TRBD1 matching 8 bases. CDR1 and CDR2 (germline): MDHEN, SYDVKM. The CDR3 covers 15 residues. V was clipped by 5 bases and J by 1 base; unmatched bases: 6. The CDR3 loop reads CASSAWTGTNTEAFF. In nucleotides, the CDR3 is TGTGCCAGCAGTGCTTGGACAGGGACGAACACTGAAGCTTTCTTT.